The 30 T cell receptor beta chains presented below share a single source sample, sequenced in a study of T cell repertoires in cytomegalovirus infection. TCRdb reanalysed the reads using MiXCR and keeps one entry per CDR3 protein. The table lists a few hundred thousand distinct CDR3 sequences, 35% to 50% of them singletons. Antigens for these TCRs are unknown. The starting material was cultured PBMCs, obtained from culture after CMV antigen stimulation. The receptor source for this set is a human donor in good health (CMV status not recorded). Some clones in this sample may be carry-over from other donors' samples.

This clonotype was seen a handful of times. The chain links TRBV7-2 to TRBJ2-5; 13 bases map to TRBD2. Per the germline V gene, CDR1 is SGHTA and CDR2 is FQGNSA. Trimming cost V 3 bases and J 4 bases; bases outside gene matches: 8. The CDR3 contains 17 residues. The CDR3 nucleotides are TGTGCCAGCAGCTTGGGACTAGCGGGACCTACCTTAGAGACCCAGTACTTC. Translating gives CASSLGLAGPTLETQYF.

This clonotype was counted a single time. The V gene is TRBV19, the J gene TRBJ2-1; 7 bases fit TRBD1. The CDR3 runs to 14 residues. CDR1 and CDR2 (germline): LNHDA, SQIVND (reference sequence). The J segment lost 8 bases and the V segment lost 3 bases, leaving 7 bases of the junction unmatched. The CDR3 nucleotides read TGTGCCAGTAGTATTGACAGGGATGTCGATGAGCAGTTCTTC. It translates to CASSIDRDVDEQFF.

The rearrangement links TRBV20-1 to TRBJ2-7, with D uncertain. The V and J ends lost 3 bases and 3 bases respectively, with 6 bases between them. Looked up from germline, CDR1 is DFQATT and CDR2 is SNEGSKA (reference sequence). This CDR3 spans 11 amino acids. The DNA of the CDR3 is TGCAGTGCTAGGATCCTCTACGAGCAGTACTTC. Residues: CSARILYEQYF.

This chain joins TRBV19 and TRBJ1-5, with D perhaps matching TRBD1 (6 bases). The germline gives CDR1 LNHDA, CDR2 SQIVND (reference sequence). The CDR3 spans 16 residues. V gave up 10 bases and J gave up 7 bases, with 26 bases separating them. CDR3 loop: CATSTPGAVWGQPQHF. The CDR3 DNA reads TGTGCCACCTCAACCCCGGGGGCAGTCTGGGGACAGCCCCAGCATTTT.

The chain uses TRBV7-3 and TRBJ1-2; D gene ambiguous. The CDR3 contains 11 residues. Germline V gene lookup returns CDR1 SGHTA and CDR2 FQGTGA. Trimming cost V 4 bases and J 7 bases, with 7 bases left between them. In DNA, the CDR3 is TGTGCCAGCAGCTCTGACCGTGGCTACACCTTC. It translates to CASSSDRGYTF.

The CDR3 reads CASSPFQGLQSGANVLTF. The DNA for the CDR3 is TGTGCCAGCAGCCCCTTCCAGGGATTACAATCTGGGGCCAACGTCCTGACTTTC. V gene TRBV11-2 combines with J gene TRBJ2-6; TRBD1 might be the D (5 bases). The CDR3 sequence is 18 residues long. In germline, CDR1 is SGHAT, CDR2 FQNNGV. V was clipped by 5 bases and J by 1 base, with 18 bases between them.

There are a few counts of this clonotype. One end of the junction fails to match germline, which may point to a read error. The rearrangement links TRBV4-3 to TRBJ2-1, with 8 bases lining up with TRBD1. This CDR3 is 11 amino acids long. Germline loops: CDR1 LGHNA, CDR2 YSLEER. CDR3 in DNA: TGCGCCAGCAGCCCTTGGGACAGGCTGGGCTTC. Amino acids: CASSPWDRLGF.

This clonotype showed up just once. J is TRBJ2-5 and V is TRBV6-6; TRBD1 is a possible D gene (5 bases). V was pared by 2 bases and J by 5 bases, with 6 bases between. The CDR3 spans 12 residues. Germline lookup yields CDR1 MNHNY and CDR2 SVGAGI (reference sequence). This chain's CDR3 is CASSYRQETQYF. In DNA form, the CDR3 reads TGTGCCAGCAGTTACAGACAGGAGACCCAGTACTTC.

V and J are TRBV15 and TRBJ1-2, with 11 bases fitting TRBD1. J gave up 0 bases and V 1 base, and 7 bases lay outside the gene matches. Germline values: CDR1 LNHNV, CDR2 YYDKDF (reference sequence). This CDR3 has 18 amino acids. The CDR3 loop is CATSRADRGRLSNYGYTF. CDR3 nucleotide sequence: TGTGCCACCAGCAGAGCGGACAGGGGGCGCCTATCTAACTATGGCTACACCTTC.

This clonotype has only a few counts. The chain couples TRBV7-2 to TRBJ1-2; D gene ambiguous. CDR1 SGHTA and CDR2 FQGNSA come from the germline V gene. CDR3 size: 10 residues. Between the trimmed V and J ends, which lost 5 bases and 9 bases, there was a span of 7 bases. CDR3: CASSPPRYTF. CDR3 coding DNA: TGTGCCAGCAGCCCGCCCCGCTACACCTTC.

V usage is TRBV20-1 and J usage is TRBJ2-4; a weak D match, TRBD2 (5 bases). CDR1 DFQATT and CDR2 SNEGSKA come from the germline V gene (reference sequence). V was shortened by 3 bases and J by 0 bases, with 9 bases between the two germline ends. There are 14 residues in the CDR3. The CDR3 nucleotides are TGCAGTGCTAGTTCTAGCCTAGCCAAAAACATTCAGTACTTC. This codes for CSASSSLAKNIQYF.

The gene calls are TRBV28 and TRBJ2-2; D gene unclear. V lost 6 bases, J lost 3 bases, and 14 bases lay in between. The length of the CDR3 is 15 residues. Per germline, CDR1 MDHEN and CDR2 SYDVKM. The CDR3 sequence: CASSQRVYDTGELFF. The CDR3 DNA follows: TGTGCCAGCAGCCAAAGGGTTTATGACACCGGGGAGCTGTTTTTT.

The chain has TRBV6-6 and TRBJ1-4, with TRBD1 identical over 9 bases. Trimming cost V 6 bases and J 8 bases; bases outside gene matches: 7. There are 14 residues in the CDR3. Per germline, CDR1 MNHNY and CDR2 SVGAGI (reference sequence). CDR3 in amino acids: CASRGQGRNEKLFF. DNA for the CDR3: TGTGCCAGCAGGGGACAGGGTCGGAACGAAAAACTGTTTTTT.

This clonotype has more than one count but fewer than ten. This chain uses TRBV19 with TRBJ2-7; maybe TRBD2 (5 bases). Trimming stripped 5 bases from V and 5 bases from J, with 19 bases between. Germline-derived CDR1 and CDR2 are LNHDA and SQIVND (reference sequence). This CDR3 is built from 15 residues. Here the CDR3 reads CASSPSDQQRDEQYF. DNA of the CDR3: TGTGCCAGTAGTCCGTCCGACCAACAGAGGGACGAGCAGTACTTC.

The V gene is TRBV7-8, the J gene TRBJ2-3; 9 bases fit TRBD2. Per germline, CDR1 SGHVS and CDR2 FQNEAQ. V lost 1 base, J lost 2 bases, and 7 bases stayed unmatched. This CDR3 comprises 17 residues. The CDR3 sequence is CASSLVGAGGTTDTQYF. The CDR3 region has the DNA TGTGCCAGCAGCTTAGTTGGAGCGGGGGGAACCACAGATACGCAGTATTTT.

The rearrangement joins TRBV14 to TRBJ1-6; D remains unclear. Germline CDR1 SGHDN, CDR2 FVKESK. The V end lost 4 bases, the J end lost 10 bases, and 17 bases lay between the germline ends. This CDR3 has 15 amino acids. DNA of the CDR3: TGTGCCAGCAGCCGAGCCGGGTTACTTCAATCACCCCTCCACTTT. Its translation: CASSRAGLLQSPLHF.

This clonotype came up a few times. J is TRBJ2-7 and V is TRBV19; D perhaps matches TRBD2 (6 bases). The germline V and J ends were trimmed by 3 bases and 0 bases, with 12 bases remaining between them. The CDR3 extends over 15 amino acids. Germline V CDR1 and CDR2: LNHDA, SQIVND (reference sequence). CDR3 DNA: TGTGCCAGTAGTATCGGCGGGGACGGCTCCTACGAGCAGTACTTC. This gives the protein CASSIGGDGSYEQYF.

This clonotype was seen only a few times. The chain has TRBV7-9 and TRBJ2-3; possible D gene TRBD2, 5 bases. The CDR3 is 14 residues long. CDR1 is SEHNR and CDR2 is FQNEAQ in the germline V gene (reference sequence). The V end lost 4 bases, the J end lost 2 bases, and 10 bases lay between the germline ends. CDR3 residues: CASSYGRDTDTQYF. The DNA for the CDR3 is TGTGCCAGCAGCTACGGACGGGACACAGATACGCAGTATTTT.

This clonotype came up a few times. The CDR3 here is CAIGRTRTYNEQFF. The CDR3 DNA sequence: TGTGCCATCGGGAGGACTAGAACCTACAATGAGCAGTTCTTC. The chain recombines TRBV12-3 or TRBV12-4 with TRBJ2-1, with 7 bases identical to TRBD2. CDR3 length: 14 residues. V trimming: 10 bases; J trimming: 2 bases; junction bases outside the gene matches: 8.

This clonotype was detected ten times or more. The genes are TRBV7-2 and TRBJ2-3; D is unresolved. The germline V gene has CDR1 SGHTA and CDR2 FQGNSA. The CDR3 is 11 residues long. Trimming left V 10 bases short and J 6 bases short, with 11 bases between. The CDR3 spells CATTPTDTQYF. DNA for the CDR3: TGTGCCACCACCCCCACGGATACGCAGTATTTT.

The V call is TRBV20-1, the J call TRBJ1-4; tentative D call: TRBD1 (6 bases). Trimming cost V 0 bases and J 8 bases, with 28 bases left between them. Germline V CDR1 and CDR2: DFQATT, SNEGSKA (reference sequence). The CDR3 is 19 residues long. CDR3 coding DNA: TGCAGTGCTAGAGATGGGGGGGCGGCGGGGGGCGAATCGGTGGAAAAACTGTTTTTT. It translates to CSARDGGAAGGESVEKLFF.

The chain is built from TRBV6-1 and TRBJ2-2; 9 bases map to TRBD1. Germline CDR1 is MNHNS and CDR2 is SASEGT. CDR3 size: 16 residues. Trimming removed 6 bases from V and 1 base from J; junction bases left unmatched: 6. This chain's CDR3 is CASRRTGAQNTGELFF. In nucleotides, the CDR3 is TGTGCCAGCAGGAGGACAGGGGCGCAGAACACCGGGGAGCTGTTTTTT.

There are a few counts of this clonotype. The chain uses TRBV12-3 or TRBV12-4 and TRBJ2-4; either TRBD1 or TRBD2 may supply D (6 bases each). V lost 5 bases, J lost 5 bases, and 34 bases lay in between. The CDR3 is made up of 21 amino acids. The CDR3 bases are TGTGCCAGCAGTCAACTCTCCCTCCTGCTCGGACGGAGGGGGTTCGAAAACATTCAGTACTTC. As protein: CASSQLSLLLGRRGFENIQYF.

This clonotype was seen ten or more times. The chain uses TRBV7-2 and TRBJ2-3; D possibly corresponds to TRBD1 (6 bases). The CDR3 runs to 14 residues. Deletions cut 5 bases from V and 6 bases from J, with 15 bases between. From germline, CDR1 is SGHTA and CDR2 FQGNSA. The CDR3: CASSPRGSIDTQYF. CDR3 coding DNA: TGTGCCAGCAGCCCCAGGGGATCTATTGATACGCAGTATTTT.

This clonotype was detected only a few times. The gene calls are TRBV7-8 and TRBJ1-4, with 7 bases identical to TRBD1. From germline, CDR1 is SGHVS and CDR2 FQNEAQ. The junction had 10 bases not matched to a gene; V was cut back by 5 bases and J by 10 bases. CDR3 length: 14 amino acids. CDR3 nucleotides: TGTGCCAGCAGCCCAAGAGGACAGGCGGGAAAACTGTTTTTT. Amino acids: CASSPRGQAGKLFF.

In DNA form, the CDR3 reads TGTGCCAGCAGTCGAAGGAGGACTAGCGAAAGTTCTGTTGGCACAGATACGCAGTATTTT. Translated, it gives CASSRRRTSESSVGTDTQYF. The chain uses TRBV4-2 and TRBJ2-3; 9 bases are shared with TRBD2. The germline CDR1 and CDR2 sequences are LGHNA and YNFKEQ. Losses at the gene ends were 6 bases for V and 1 base for J; bases not matched to a gene: 20. This CDR3 is built from 20 residues.

This clonotype has a count of ten or more. The chain combines TRBV7-6 with TRBJ1-6; D unclear. Germline values: CDR1 SGHVS, CDR2 FNYEAQ. The CDR3 is made up of 15 amino acids. V shed 0 bases and J shed 7 bases, with 10 bases lying between them. The CDR3 DNA reads as TGTGCCAGCAGCTTAGCCGACGGATTAAATTCACCCCTCCACTTT. Protein product: CASSLADGLNSPLHF.

This clonotype showed up just a few times. The chain has TRBV12-3 or TRBV12-4 and TRBJ1-1; the D gene is possibly TRBD1 (6 bases). CDR3 length: 12 amino acids. The ends were cut back, 6 bases at V and 9 bases at J, with 14 bases in the middle. The CDR3 bases are TGTGCCAGCAGCCCGGACAGTTCGAAAGCTTTCTTT. Amino acid sequence: CASSPDSSKAFF.

This clonotype was observed a few times. The V gene is TRBV24-1, the J gene TRBJ2-1; 9 bases match TRBD1. In germline, CDR1 is KGHDR, CDR2 SFDVKD. Germline trimming cut 1 base from V and 2 bases from J; bases unmatched to any gene: 5. The CDR3 totals 17 residues. CDR3 protein: CATSDFQGQGPYNEQFF. The CDR3, as DNA: TGTGCCACCAGTGATTTTCAGGGACAGGGCCCCTACAATGAGCAGTTCTTC.

This clonotype came up a few times. The chain employs TRBV6-1 and TRBJ1-4, with D unresolved. The length of the CDR3 is 13 residues. Trimming pared 1 base from V and 9 bases from J, leaving 9 bases between. The germline V gene has CDR1 MNHNS and CDR2 SASEGT. The CDR3 reads CASSEGPDQKLFF. The CDR3, as DNA: TGTGCCAGCAGTGAAGGGCCCGACCAAAAACTGTTTTTT.